The 6 T cell receptor beta chains below come from one sample, sequenced in a study of blood T cells in healthy people across ages. Primers used in a second PCR of roughly 6 to 11 cycles were a sample-barcoded 5' primer and a J-beta primer mix. TCRdb reprocessed the 5' RACE reads via MiXCR and lists one record per CDR3 protein. Of roughly 1,500,000 distinct CDR3 sequences in the sample, approximately 42% were seen once. The specimen sequenced was blood. Source of these receptors: a young woman in good health.

The chain is built from TRBV6-1 and TRBJ1-2, with D unresolved. This CDR3 region has 12 residues. Trimming left V 6 bases short and J 6 bases short, with 11 bases between. CDR1 MNHNS and CDR2 SASEGT come from the germline V gene. Here the CDR3 DNA reads TGTGCCAGCAGCGAATCCAAGAATGGCTACACCTTC. Its protein product is CASSESKNGYTF.

This clonotype has a count of ten or more. The chain links TRBV2 to TRBJ2-6; 7 nucleotides agree with TRBD1. This CDR3 is 12 amino acids long. Unmatched junction bases numbered 4, after V lost 8 bases and J lost 9 bases. Germline values: CDR1 SNHLY, CDR2 FYNNEI. The CDR3 spells CASSRQGNVLTF. The CDR3 coding sequence is TGTGCCAGCTCAAGACAGGGCAACGTCCTGACTTTC. Full variable domain (outside the CDR3, taken from reference TRBV2 and TRBJ2-6): EPEVTQTPSHQVTQMGQEVILRCVPISNHLYFYWYRQILGQKVEFLVSFYNNEISEKSEIFDDQFSVERPDGSNFTLKIRSTKLEDSAMYFCASSRQGNVLTFGAGSRLTVL.

The chain links TRBV20-1 to TRBJ2-7, with 9 bases identical to TRBD2. The CDR3 is made up of 16 amino acids. V was clipped by 6 bases and J by 7 bases; unmatched bases: 19. Germline V gene sequence: CDR1 DFQATT, CDR2 SNEGSKA (reference sequence). The CDR3 nucleotides are TGCAGTGCCCCCAGAAGTAGCGGGAGTACCTACAATGAGCAGTACTTC. This gives the protein CSAPRSSGSTYNEQYF.

The rearrangement joins TRBV9 to TRBJ1-2; D call uncertain. The V gene lost 0 bases and the J gene lost 6 bases, with 6 bases spanning the gap. Germline lookup yields CDR1 SGDLS and CDR2 YYNGEE. The length of the CDR3 is 12 residues. The CDR3 DNA reads as TGTGCCAGCAGCGTAGTAGGGAATGGCTACACCTTC. This encodes CASSVVGNGYTF.

The chain employs TRBV7-7 and TRBJ2-2; TRBD2 aligns across 8 bases. The CDR3 is 14 residues long. Germline CDR1 SSHAT, CDR2 FNYEAQ (reference sequence). J gave up 5 bases and V 10 bases, and 9 bases lay outside the gene matches. In nucleotides, the CDR3 is TGTGCCATCGAAGCGGGAGAGGGAACCGGGGAGCTGTTTTTT. Translation: CAIEAGEGTGELFF. Complete variable domain (other parts from reference TRBV7-7 and TRBJ2-2): GAGVSQSPRYKVTKRGQDVTLRCDPISSHATLYWYQQALGQGPEFLTYFNYEAQPDKSGLPSDRFSAERPEGSISTLTIQRTEQRDSAMYRCAIEAGEGTGELFFGEGSRLTVL.

Only a few counts were recorded for this clonotype. The rearrangement uses TRBV20-1 and TRBJ2-7, with D possibly being TRBD1 (5 bases). CDR1 is DFQATT and CDR2 is SNEGSKA in the germline V gene (reference sequence). The CDR3 spans 13 residues. Between the trimmed V and J ends, which lost 1 base and 2 bases, there was a span of 9 bases. This chain's CDR3 is CSARGGATYEQYF. The CDR3 DNA reads TGCAGTGCTAGAGGTGGGGCCACCTACGAGCAGTACTTC.